This TCR beta chain emerged from a study of T cell responses to AZD1222 COVID-19 vaccine. The CDR3 spans 14 residues. Germline CDR1 and CDR2: MNHEY and SVGAGI. The junction had 0 bases not matched to a gene; V was cut back by 1 base and J by 5 bases. TCRdb keeps only in-frame clones here, not all; method: immunoSEQ multiplex PCR. Altogether about 170,000 clones are present, roughly 89% being singletons, with the ten largest covering approximately 1%. This rearrangement joins TRBV6-5 to TRBJ1-5; 9 nucleotides line up with TRBD1. This receptor was identified in an adult who received the AZD1222 COVID-19 vaccine. The input for sequencing was peripheral blood, taken 28 days after the second AZD1222 dose. The CDR3, as DNA: TGTGCCAGCAGTTACTGGGACAGGGATCAGCCCCAGCATTTT. Translating it yields CASSYWDRDQPQHF.